The 27 T cell receptor beta chains below were found in one sample sequenced in a study of CD8+CD57+ T cells in acquired aplastic anemia. Genomic DNA acted as the template from which TCR beta VDJ combination and CDR3 sequence profiling were carried out. TCRdb re-called the reads through MiXCR, storing one row per CDR3 protein. This table has more than 250,000 distinct CDR3 sequences, around 82% appearing once. Flow cytometry had shown expanded CD8+CD57+ cells in the patients chosen for sequencing. The sample comprised sorted CD4+, CD8+, or CD8+CD57+ T cells (not recorded which) from PBMCs. The receptors stem from a human donor with aplastic anemia.

This clonotype appeared once. The conserved phenylalanine or tryptophan is not found at the CDR3 terminus, so this likely reflects a read error. No DNA is shown, since the ends of the CDR3 on it are uncertain; the CDR3 is the one TCRdb lists. The chain combines TRBV7-8 with TRBJ1-2. The V gene's germline CDR1 is SGHVS and CDR2 FQNEAQ. The CDR3 region is 13 residues in length, termini included. The CDR3 sequence is CASSWAGGGGSTY.

Comments on this clonotype: The junction shows a germline mismatch at one end, possibly a read error. The J gene is TRBJ2-3, the V gene TRBV7-9; D may be TRBD2 (6 bases). Germline CDR1 is SEHNR and CDR2 is FQNEAQ (reference sequence). This CDR3 has 14 amino acids. CDR3 sequence reads: CASSFEGGGETEDF. The CDR3 coding sequence is TGTGCCAGCAGCTTTGAGGGAGGCGGCGAGACCGAGGATTTT. Complete variable domain (other parts from reference TRBV7-9 and TRBJ2-3): DTGVSQNPRHKITKRGQNVTFRCDPISEHNRLYWYRQTLGQGPEFLTYFQNEAQLEKSRLLSDRFSAERPKGSFSTLEIQRTEQGDSAMYLCASSFEGGGETEDFGPGTRLTVL.

Worth noting for this clonotype: This likely comes from a read error, as the CDR3 has no conserved phenylalanine or tryptophan at its end. No DNA is shown, since the ends of the CDR3 on it are uncertain; the CDR3 is the one TCRdb lists. This chain uses TRBV7-3 with TRBJ2-3; TRBD2 is the table's D call and was not checked against the DNA. Germline V gene lookup returns CDR1 SGHTA and CDR2 FQGTGA. The CDR3 region is 13 residues in length, termini included. The CDR3 protein is CASSIGGGGIDTY.

This chain uses TRBV10-3 with TRBJ2-7; 10 nucleotides agree with TRBD2. J gave up 4 bases and V 5 bases, and 5 bases lay outside the gene matches. The germline gives CDR1 ENHRY, CDR2 SYGVKD. The CDR3 consists of 14 residues. CDR3 coding DNA: TGTGCCATCAGTAAGCTAGCGGGGGATTACGAGCAGTACGTC. Translated: CAISKLAGDYEQYV.

The chain uses TRBV20-1 and TRBJ2-7; D perhaps matches TRBD2 (5 bases). Germline V gene lookup returns CDR1 DFQATT and CDR2 SNEGSKA (reference sequence). Trimming took off 6 bases at V and 4 bases at J, with 16 bases between the two ends. This CDR3 has 13 amino acids. CDR3 loop: CSAGGLALYEQYF. The CDR3 DNA reads as TGCAGTGCAGGTGGGCTAGCTTTATACGAGCAGTACTTC.

The gene calls are TRBV7-8 and TRBJ2-1; TRBD1 or TRBD2 may be the D gene (5 bases each). From germline, CDR1 is SGHVS and CDR2 FQNEAQ. V was clipped by 1 base and J by 11 bases, with 18 bases between them. CDR3 length: 15 residues. The CDR3 coding sequence is TGTGCCAGCAGCTTAGGGGCAGGGAGAAATACTCAGCAGTTCTTC. It translates to CASSLGAGRNTQQFF.

A note on this clonotype: This sequence may be a read error, since a much larger clone differs from it by one base. The chain is built from TRBV7-2 and TRBJ1-5; the D is unclear. Germline CDR1 and CDR2: SGHTA and FQGNSA. The CDR3 loop spans 14 amino acids. The CDR3 sequence is CASSLGASVTDTQF. CDR3 DNA: TGTGCCAGCAGCTTAGGTGCGAGCGTCACAGATACGCAGTTT.

V and J are TRBV5-4 and TRBJ2-3; D might be TRBD1 (6 bases). Germline loops: CDR1 SGHNT, CDR2 YYREEE (reference sequence). Trimming pared 3 bases from V and 6 bases from J, leaving 14 bases between. The CDR3 extends over 14 amino acids. CDR3 bases: TGTGCCAGCAGCTCCGGGACATGTCCCGATACGCAGTATTTT. Translation: CASSSGTCPDTQYF.

This chain uses TRBV7-2 with TRBJ1-2; 9 bases align to TRBD1. Looked up from germline, CDR1 is SGHTA and CDR2 is FQGNSA. V gave up 5 bases and J gave up 8 bases; unmatched junction bases: 3. The CDR3 spans 12 residues. CDR3 bases: TGTGCCAGCAGCAGAGGGACAGGGGGCTACACCTTC. This gives the protein CASSRGTGGYTF.

This chain connects TRBV19 to TRBJ1-5, with D unclear. The CDR3 sequence is 15 residues long. Germline CDR1 and CDR2: LNHDA and SQIVND (reference sequence). Trimming shortened V by 3 bases and J by 3 bases, and 12 bases separated the two germline ends. The CDR3 sequence is CASSICSAYNQPQHF. The CDR3 region has the DNA TGTGCCAGTAGTATTTGTTCCGCCTACAATCAGCCCCAGCATTTT.

This chain joins TRBV4-2 and TRBJ2-3, with 7 bases identical to TRBD1. V lost 11 bases, J lost 1 base, and 12 bases stayed unmatched. Per germline, CDR1 LGHNA and CDR2 YNFKEQ. This CDR3 spans 15 amino acids. The CDR3 DNA follows: TGTGCCGGCTCTAATCGGGACAGCGGCACAGATACGCAGTATTTT. It yields the protein CAGSNRDSGTDTQYF.

With respect to this clonotype: No conserved phenylalanine or tryptophan is present at the end of the CDR3, so a read error is the likely explanation. The DNA is omitted, as the CDR3 cannot be located on it reliably, and the CDR3 follows TCRdb's listing. The chain is built from TRBV19 and TRBJ1-6. Germline CDR1 LNHDA, CDR2 SQIVND (reference sequence). The CDR3 length is 15 residues, termini included. CDR3: CASSMGGGHGSPLYI.

This rearrangement joins TRBV20-1 to TRBJ2-5, with 8 bases that match TRBD2. Trimming took 4 bases from V and 4 from J; bases not matched to a gene: 8. Germline V lookup: CDR1 DFQATT, CDR2 SNEGSKA (reference sequence). CDR3 length: 14 amino acids. CDR3 sequence reads: CSANLGGAGETQYF. The CDR3 nucleotides are TGCAGTGCTAACCTCGGGGGGGCCGGAGAGACCCAGTACTTC.

This clonotype was found once. One end of the junction fails to match germline, which may point to a read error. The chain carries TRBV7-9 and TRBJ2-7; 8 positions match TRBD2. This CDR3 spans 14 amino acids. From germline, CDR1 is SEHNR and CDR2 FQNEAQ (reference sequence). This CDR3 is CASSAGGGSPRQSF. The CDR3 coding sequence is TGTGCCAGCAGCGCCGGGGGGGGTTCCCCAAGACAGTCCTTC.

The V and J genes are TRBV20-1 and TRBJ1-2; D uncertain. V lost 6 bases, J lost 11 bases, and 19 bases lay in between. The CDR3 loop spans 12 amino acids. Germline loops: CDR1 DFQATT, CDR2 SNEGSKA (reference sequence). CDR3 protein: CSAWLLSGGYTF. The CDR3, as DNA: TGCAGTGCGTGGCTTTTGAGTGGCGGGTACACCTTC.

On this clonotype: The conserved phenylalanine or tryptophan normally closing the CDR3 is absent here, so this likely arose from a read error. The DNA is left out, because the CDR3 cannot be placed on it with certainty; the CDR3 is given as TCRdb lists it. The CDR3 loop reads CASSVTRGPEQHY. This chain links TRBV7-8 with TRBJ2-7; the D call in the table, TRBD2, was not verified against the DNA. A total of 13 residues make up the CDR3, ends included. Looked up from germline, CDR1 is SGHVS and CDR2 is FQNEAQ.

This clonotype has only one observation. The junction shows a germline mismatch at one end, possibly a read error. This sequence joins TRBV9 and TRBJ2-5; D is unclear. The CDR3 is made up of 13 amino acids. The germline CDR1 and CDR2 sequences are SGDLS and YYNGEE. For the CDR3, the DNA is TGTGCCAGCAGCGTCGGGTGGCAAACGACGTATTTTTTC. Translation gives CASSVGWQTTYFF.

Comments on this clonotype: One end of the junction varies from germline; a read error may be responsible. This chain joins TRBV14 and TRBJ2-5, with D unclear. CDR1 SGHDN and CDR2 FVKESK come from the germline V gene. This CDR3 has 14 residues. This CDR3 is CACSFAANQEQYYF. The CDR3 DNA follows: TGTGCCTGCAGCTTCGCGGCGAACCAAGAGCAGTACTACTTC. Looking up the rest from reference TRBV14 and TRBJ2-5 gives the full variable domain: EAGVTQFPSHSVIEKGQTVTLRCDPISGHDNLYWYRRVMGKEIKFLLHFVKESKQDESGMPNNRFLAERTGGTYSTLKVQPAELEDSGVYFCACSFAANQEQYYFGPGTRLLVL.

About this clonotype itself: A read error is likely, as this CDR3 ends without the conserved phenylalanine or tryptophan. It is unclear where the CDR3 begins or ends on the DNA, so no DNA is shown, and the CDR3 is as TCRdb lists it. The V call is TRBV2, the J call TRBJ2-1; the D call of TRBD1 is as the table states it, not checked on the DNA. In germline, CDR1 is SNHLY, CDR2 FYNNEI. The CDR3 region is 15 residues in length, termini included. The CDR3: CASRDGGTDTQYYCP.

The chain links TRBV10-3 to TRBJ2-1, with 14 positions matching TRBD2. CDR1 is ENHRY, CDR2 SYGVKD, per germline. The trim removed 7 bases at V and 5 bases at J, leaving 4 bases unmatched. The CDR3 is 15 residues long. CDR3 amino acids: CAIKPGLAGDNEQFF. CDR3 nucleotide sequence: TGTGCCATCAAGCCGGGACTAGCGGGAGACAATGAGCAGTTCTTC.

The chain links TRBV9 to TRBJ2-3; 10 bases match TRBD1. The CDR3 sequence is 16 residues long. After removal of 4 bases from V and 10 bases from J, the junction contained 15 bases not matched to a gene. From germline, CDR1 is SGDLS and CDR2 YYNGEE. The CDR3 region has the DNA TGTGCCAGCAGCTTACGGGACAGGGGCTTGGACTATGCGCAGTATTTT. Amino acids: CASSLRDRGLDYAQYF.

This rearrangement joins TRBV2 to TRBJ2-1; a possible D gene is TRBD2 (6 bases). Germline V gene sequence: CDR1 SNHLY, CDR2 FYNNEI. The CDR3 covers 16 residues. The V end was cut by 6 bases, the J end by 16 bases, with 31 bases between. Here the CDR3 reads CASSIPGDGSGTEAFF. The CDR3 DNA reads as TGTGCCAGCAGCATCCCCGGAGACGGATCGGGGACTGAAGCTTTCTTC.

On this clonotype: The junction shows a germline mismatch at one end, possibly a read error. J is TRBJ2-3 and V is TRBV15; 9 bases fit TRBD1. Germline V lookup: CDR1 LNHNV, CDR2 YYDKDF (reference sequence). This CDR3 is built from 14 residues. CDR3 bases: TGTGCCAGCAGCAGAGGGACAGGGCGCTATGCGCAGTACTTT. It yields the protein CASSRGTGRYAQYF. Supplemented by reference TRBV15 and TRBJ2-3, the full variable domain reads DAMVIQNPRYQVTQFGKPVTLSCSQTLNHNVMYWYQQKSSQAPKLLFHYYDKDFNNEADTPDNFQSRRPNTSFCFLDIRSPGLGDTAMYLCASSRGTGRYAQYFGPGTRLTVL.

The chain uses TRBV7-9 and TRBJ1-1; possibly TRBD1 for D (5 bases). Germline V lookup: CDR1 SEHNR, CDR2 FQNEAQ (reference sequence). The V end was cut by 4 bases, the J end by 8 bases, with 20 bases between. This CDR3 has 15 amino acids. The CDR3 protein is CASSCERSGGSEAFF. CDR3 nucleotides: TGTGCCAGCAGCTGTGAAAGAAGCGGGGGGAGCGAAGCTTTCTTT.

In this sample, this clonotype turned up a few times. V usage is TRBV9 and J usage is TRBJ2-7, with D perhaps matching TRBD1 or TRBD2 (7 bases each). This CDR3 has 15 amino acids. Germline V gene data show CDR1 as SGDLS and CDR2 as YYNGEE. Between the trimmed V and J ends, which lost 4 bases and 8 bases, there was a span of 22 bases. DNA for the CDR3: TGTGCCAGCAGCTCAGGGGGGGACAGCCGCAATCAGCAGTACTTC. Its translation: CASSSGGDSRNQQYF.

About this clonotype: One end of the junction fails to match germline, which may point to a read error. CDR3 nucleotides: TGTGCCAGCAAAAGTGTTGGATGTTCCGATACGCAGTTTTTC. This translates into CASKSVGCSDTQFF. V and J are TRBV7-8 and TRBJ2-1; D not certain. Germline V CDR1 and CDR2: SGHVS, FQNEAQ. The CDR3 is 14 residues long.

This clonotype was observed a handful of times. The junction and the germline gene differ at one end; a read error may be behind it. V gene TRBV7-9 combines with J gene TRBJ1-2; tentatively, D is TRBD1 (5 bases). The CDR3 is made up of 16 amino acids. Per the germline V gene, CDR1 is SEHNR and CDR2 is FQNEAQ (reference sequence). CDR3 DNA sequence: TGTGCCAGCAGCTTTGAAAGAAGCGGGGGGAGCGATGGGTACACCTTC. Amino acid sequence: CASSFERSGGSDGYTF.